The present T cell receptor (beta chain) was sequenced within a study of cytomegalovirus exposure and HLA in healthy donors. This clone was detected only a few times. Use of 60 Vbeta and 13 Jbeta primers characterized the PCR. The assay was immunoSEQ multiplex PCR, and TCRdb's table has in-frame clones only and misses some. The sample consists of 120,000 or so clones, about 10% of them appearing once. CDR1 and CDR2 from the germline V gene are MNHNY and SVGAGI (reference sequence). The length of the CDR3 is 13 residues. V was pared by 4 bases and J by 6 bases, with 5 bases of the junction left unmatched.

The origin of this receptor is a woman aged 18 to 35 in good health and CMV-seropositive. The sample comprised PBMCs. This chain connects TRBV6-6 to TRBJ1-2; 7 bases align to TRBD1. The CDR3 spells CASSLDRINGYTF. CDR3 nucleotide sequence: TGTGCCAGCAGTTTGGACAGGATCAATGGCTACACCTTC.